This TCR beta chain was retrieved from a study of CD8+ T cells in alopecia areata. Whole-study context: Percentage of affected scalp area was the basis on which treated patients' severity was scored. Findings and limits, study-wide: Numerous expanded lesional clones remained in scalp and blood during tofacitinib.

The CDR3 runs 15 residues. The germline CDR1 and CDR2 sequences are SEHNR and FQNEAQ (reference sequence). After removal of 5 bases from V and 0 bases from J, the junction contained 3 bases not matched to a gene. Extracted from the samples, RNA was reverse transcribed into cDNA to serve as the sequencing template. Generated by immunoSEQ multiplex PCR, the TCRdb table keeps only in-frame clones and is missing some. The table lists 98,000 or so clones, about 58% of them singletons, with about a sixth in the top ten. The treatment is: oral pan-JAK inhibitor, 5-10 mg twice daily. A word on this clone: Its antigen is not identified.

The TCR originated in a human donor with alopecia areata. J is TRBJ1-1 and V is TRBV7-9, with 10 positions matching TRBD1. Here the sequenced sample was CD8+ T cells sorted from blood, taken at week 4, from a patient treated with tofacitinib. In DNA, the CDR3 is TGTGCCAGCAGCCGGGACAGGGGAATGAACACTGAAGCTTTCTTT. Its protein product is CASSRDRGMNTEAFF.